A single sample gave rise to the 8 T cell receptor beta chains below, sequenced in a study of tumor-infiltrating lymphocytes in oesophageal squamous cell carcinoma. Using its own MiXCR run on the reads, TCRdb lists one record per CDR3 protein. Altogether 12,000 or so distinct CDR3 sequences are present, roughly 58% being singletons, with the ten largest covering approximately 54%. Sequenced: blood. The receptor set was obtained from a female donor with esophageal squamous cell carcinoma.

This clonotype turned up a few times. The genes are TRBV11-2 and TRBJ2-1; 8 positions agree with TRBD1. After removal of 4 bases from V and 5 bases from J, the junction contained 7 bases not matched to a gene. Germline V lookup: CDR1 SGHAT, CDR2 FQNNGV. The CDR3 is 15 amino acids. CDR3: CASSSQGAGNNEQFF. The CDR3 DNA reads as TGTGCCAGCAGCTCTCAGGGGGCTGGGAACAATGAGCAGTTCTTC.

Of note for this clonotype: An end of the junction does not agree with germline; a read error may underlie this. The chain carries TRBV11-2 and TRBJ2-5; tentative D call: TRBD1 (5 bases). Germline lookup yields CDR1 SGHAT and CDR2 FQNNGV. This CDR3 is built from 12 residues. CDR3 residues: CASSLVWGYSFF. The CDR3 coding sequence is TGTGCCAGCAGCTTAGTTTGGGGCTATTCGTTCTTC.

The chain uses TRBV7-1 and TRBJ1-4; tentatively, D is TRBD1 (5 bases). TRBV7-1 is an ORF; its function is uncertain. The CDR3 consists of 15 residues. Deletions cut 3 bases from V and 8 bases from J, with 16 bases between. The CDR3 coding sequence is TGTGCCAGCAGCTCCGGGCCATCTGGGGCAGAAAAACTGTTTTTT. Encoded protein: CASSSGPSGAEKLFF.

This chain links TRBV10-3 with TRBJ2-3; 7 positions agree with TRBD2. The J call may be in error: the DNA end matches TRBJ2-7 better. The CDR3 spans 14 residues. Germline V gives CDR1 ENHRY, CDR2 SYGVKD. This CDR3 reads CAISEGGRADEQYF. Written as DNA, the CDR3 is TGTGCCATCAGTGAGGGAGGGAGGGCCGACGAGCAGTACTTC.

By sample fraction, this clonotype is large. The DNA of the CDR3 is TGTGCCAGCAGCTCAACCCGAGGAGTGCTAGCGGACAATGAGCAGTTCTTC. Its protein product is CASSSTRGVLADNEQFF. This chain joins TRBV7-2 and TRBJ2-1; 7 nucleotides align to TRBD2. This CDR3 is 17 amino acids long. V shed 4 bases and J 5 bases; nucleotides not matched to a gene: 14. Per germline, CDR1 SGHTA and CDR2 FQGNSA.

Details on this clonotype: One junction end disagrees with the germline gene, perhaps due to a read error. The chain couples TRBV7-6 to TRBJ2-5; D is undetermined. There are 13 residues in the CDR3. CDR1 is SGHVS, CDR2 FNYEAQ, per germline. CDR3 bases: TGTGCTAGCAGCCAAACCCCGAGAGAGACCCAGTACTTC. Its protein product is CASSQTPRETQYF.

J is TRBJ2-5 and V is TRBV10-1, with D possibly matching TRBD1 (6 bases). V was pared by 5 bases and J by 1 base, with 8 bases between. CDR1 WNHNN and CDR2 SYGVQD come from the germline V gene (reference sequence). This CDR3 has 13 residues. The CDR3 region has the DNA TGCGCCAGCAGTAGACAGGCCCAAGAGACCCAGTACTTC. This gives the protein CASSRQAQETQYF.

This clonotype was observed a handful of times. This rearrangement joins TRBV6-1 to TRBJ2-1, with D perhaps matching TRBD1 (6 bases). This CDR3 is 14 amino acids long. The germline gives CDR1 MNHNS, CDR2 SASEGT. The V end lost 6 bases, the J end lost 2 bases, and 11 bases lay between the germline ends. CDR3 residues: CASRVGTTYNEQFF. CDR3 nucleotides: TGTGCCAGCAGGGTCGGGACAACCTACAATGAGCAGTTCTTC.